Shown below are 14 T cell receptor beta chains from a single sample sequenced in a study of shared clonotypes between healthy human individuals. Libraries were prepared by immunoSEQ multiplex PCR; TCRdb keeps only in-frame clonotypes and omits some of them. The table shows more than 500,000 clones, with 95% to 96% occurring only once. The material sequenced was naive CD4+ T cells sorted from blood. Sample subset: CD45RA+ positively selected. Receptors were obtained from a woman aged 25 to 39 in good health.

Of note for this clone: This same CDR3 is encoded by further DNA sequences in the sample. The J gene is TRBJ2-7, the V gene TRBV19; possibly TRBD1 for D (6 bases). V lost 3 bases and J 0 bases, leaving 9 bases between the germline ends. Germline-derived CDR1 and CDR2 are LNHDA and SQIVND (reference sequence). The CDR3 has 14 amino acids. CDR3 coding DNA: TGTGCCAGTAGTATCCAGGGGAGCTCCTACGAGCAGTACTTC. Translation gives CASSIQGSSYEQYF.

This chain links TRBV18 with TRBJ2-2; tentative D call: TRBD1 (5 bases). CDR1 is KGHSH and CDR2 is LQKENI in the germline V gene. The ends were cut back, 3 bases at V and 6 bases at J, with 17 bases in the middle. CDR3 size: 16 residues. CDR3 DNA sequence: TGTGCCAGCTCACCGACCGGGCAAAGGGGTCCCGGGGAGCTGTTTTTT. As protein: CASSPTGQRGPGELFF.

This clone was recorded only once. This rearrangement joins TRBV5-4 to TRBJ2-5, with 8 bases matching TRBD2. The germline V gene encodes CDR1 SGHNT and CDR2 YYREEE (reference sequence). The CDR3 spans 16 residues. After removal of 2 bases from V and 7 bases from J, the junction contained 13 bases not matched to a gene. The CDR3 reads CASSLGVAGPQGTQYF. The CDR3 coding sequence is TGTGCCAGCAGCTTAGGGGTAGCGGGACCTCAGGGGACCCAGTACTTC.

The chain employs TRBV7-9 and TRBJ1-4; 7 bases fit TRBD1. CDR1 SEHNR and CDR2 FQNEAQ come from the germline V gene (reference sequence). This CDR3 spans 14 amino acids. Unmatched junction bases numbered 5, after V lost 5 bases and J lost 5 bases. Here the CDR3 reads CASSLMTGNEKLFF. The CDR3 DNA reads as TGTGCCAGCAGCCTTATGACAGGGAATGAAAAACTGTTTTTT.

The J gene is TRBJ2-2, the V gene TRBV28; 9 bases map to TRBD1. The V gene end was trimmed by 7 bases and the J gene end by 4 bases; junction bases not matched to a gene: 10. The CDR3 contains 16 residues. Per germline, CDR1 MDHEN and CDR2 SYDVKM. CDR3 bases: TGTGCCAGCACCACACCGGGGACAGGGACCACCGGGGAGCTGTTTTTT. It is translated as CASTTPGTGTTGELFF. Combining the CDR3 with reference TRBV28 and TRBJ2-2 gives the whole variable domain DVKVTQSSRYLVKRTGEKVFLECVQDMDHENMFWYRQDPGLGLRLIYFSYDVKMKEKGDIPEGYSVSREKKERFSLILESASTNQTSMYLCASTTPGTGTTGELFFGEGSRLTVL.

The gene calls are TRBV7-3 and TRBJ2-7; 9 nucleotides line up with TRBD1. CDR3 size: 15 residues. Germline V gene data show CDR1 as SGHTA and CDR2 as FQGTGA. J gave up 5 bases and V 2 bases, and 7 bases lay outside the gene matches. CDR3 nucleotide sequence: TGTGCCAGCAGCTTATCGGGACAGGGTTCCCACGAGCAGTACTTC. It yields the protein CASSLSGQGSHEQYF.

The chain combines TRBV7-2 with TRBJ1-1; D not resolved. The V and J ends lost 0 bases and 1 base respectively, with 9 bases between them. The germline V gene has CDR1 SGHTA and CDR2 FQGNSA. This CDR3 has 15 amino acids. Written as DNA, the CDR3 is TGTGCCAGCAGCTTAGCCCACTTCTCGAACACTGAAGCTTTCTTT. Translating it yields CASSLAHFSNTEAFF.

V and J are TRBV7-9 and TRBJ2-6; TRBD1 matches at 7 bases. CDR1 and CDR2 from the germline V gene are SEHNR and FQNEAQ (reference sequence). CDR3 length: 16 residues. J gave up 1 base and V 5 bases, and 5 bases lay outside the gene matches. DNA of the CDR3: TGTGCCAGCAGCGAGGGGGCTAGGTCTGGGGCCAACGTCCTGACTTTC. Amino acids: CASSEGARSGANVLTF.

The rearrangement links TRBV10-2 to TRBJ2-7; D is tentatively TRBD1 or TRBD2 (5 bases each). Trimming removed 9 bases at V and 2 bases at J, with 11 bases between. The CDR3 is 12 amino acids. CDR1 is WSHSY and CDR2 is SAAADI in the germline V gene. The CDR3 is CASGGVTYEQYF. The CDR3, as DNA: TGCGCCAGTGGGGGAGTAACCTACGAGCAGTACTTC.

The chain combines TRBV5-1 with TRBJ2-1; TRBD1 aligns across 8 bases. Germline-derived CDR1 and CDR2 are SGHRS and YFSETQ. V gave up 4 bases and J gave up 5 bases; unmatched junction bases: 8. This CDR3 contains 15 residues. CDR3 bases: TGCGCCAGCAGCCCGGACAGGGTGATGAACAATGAGCAGTTCTTC. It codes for CASSPDRVMNNEQFF.

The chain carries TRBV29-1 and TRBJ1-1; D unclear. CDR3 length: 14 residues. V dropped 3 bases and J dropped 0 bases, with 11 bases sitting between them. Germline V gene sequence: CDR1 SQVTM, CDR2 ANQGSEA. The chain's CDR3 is CSVEIGVLNTEAFF. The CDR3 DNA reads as TGCAGCGTTGAGATTGGGGTCTTGAACACTGAAGCTTTCTTT.

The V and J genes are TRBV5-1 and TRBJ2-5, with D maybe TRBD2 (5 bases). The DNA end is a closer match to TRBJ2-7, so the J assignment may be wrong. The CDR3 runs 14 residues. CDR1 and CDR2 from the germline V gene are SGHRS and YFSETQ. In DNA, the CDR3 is TGCGCCAGCAGATGGCTAGCTAGTTCCTACGAGCAGTACTTC. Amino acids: CASRWLASSYEQYF.

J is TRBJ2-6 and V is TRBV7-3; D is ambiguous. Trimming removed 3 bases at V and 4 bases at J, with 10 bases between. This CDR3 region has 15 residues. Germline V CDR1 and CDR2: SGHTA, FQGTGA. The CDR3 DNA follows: TGTGCCAGCAGCTTCTCTGGTTCAGGGGCCAACGTCCTGACTTTC. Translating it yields CASSFSGSGANVLTF.

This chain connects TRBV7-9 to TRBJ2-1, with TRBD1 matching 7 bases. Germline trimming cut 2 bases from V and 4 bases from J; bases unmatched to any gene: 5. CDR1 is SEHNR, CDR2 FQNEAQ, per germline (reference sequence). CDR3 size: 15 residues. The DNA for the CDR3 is TGTGCCAGCAGCTTACCACCGGGACAGTACAATGAGCAGTTCTTC. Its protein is CASSLPPGQYNEQFF.